The 9 T cell receptor beta chains below come from one sample, sequenced in a study of cytotoxic CD8 clonotypes in ibrutinib-treated CLL. Generated by immunoSEQ multiplex PCR, the TCRdb table keeps only in-frame clones and is missing some. This sample has fewer than 80,000 clones; approximately 54% occur once, and the top ten carry about 14%. The input for sequencing was PBMCs, taken after 12 months of ibrutinib treatment. The receptors originated from a human donor with chronic lymphocytic leukemia.

This clone was observed a few times. Other DNA sequences in this sample translate to the same CDR3. The chain has TRBV5-1 and TRBJ2-2; 7 bases align to TRBD2. J gave up 4 bases and V 5 bases, and 11 bases lay outside the gene matches. Germline CDR1 SGHRS, CDR2 YFSETQ. The CDR3 covers 16 residues. CDR3 amino acids: CASRLSGGGLTGELFF. The CDR3 DNA reads as TGCGCCAGCAGGCTGTCGGGCGGGGGTCTCACCGGGGAGCTGTTTTTT.

This clone was seen a single time. The chain has TRBV5-1 and TRBJ2-5; no clear D. The V end was cut by 2 bases, the J end by 3 bases, with 8 bases between. CDR1 and CDR2 from the germline V gene are SGHRS and YFSETQ. The CDR3 has 13 residues. CDR3 in amino acids: CASSLGREETQYF. Written as DNA, the CDR3 is TGCGCCAGCAGCTTAGGCAGAGAAGAGACCCAGTACTTC.

The chain uses TRBV5-1 and TRBJ2-3; weak D call: TRBD2 (5 bases). Germline values: CDR1 SGHRS, CDR2 YFSETQ. With 1 base removed from V and 3 bases from J, the gap between germline ends came to 12 bases. The CDR3 consists of 15 residues. The CDR3 reads CASSLSSSRTDTQYF. CDR3 bases: TGCGCCAGCAGCTTGTCGTCTAGCAGGACAGATACGCAGTATTTT.

CDR3 sequence (DNA): TGTGCCATCAGTGAGAGTCGGGCTAGCGGAGCCAGGTACGAGCAGTACGTC. This gives the protein CAISESRASGARYEQYV. V and J are TRBV10-3 and TRBJ2-7; the match to TRBD2 covers 7 bases. From germline, CDR1 is ENHRY and CDR2 SYGVKD. The CDR3 contains 17 residues. With V trimmed by 2 bases and J by 4 bases, 14 bases remained unmatched.

This clone was seen only a few times. The CDR3 is CASSLATGYVGYGYTF. The CDR3 bases are TGTGCCAGCAGCTTAGCTACAGGGTATGTCGGCTATGGCTACACCTTC. The rearrangement uses TRBV7-2 and TRBJ1-2, with D possibly being TRBD1 (6 bases). Between the trimmed V and J ends, which lost 0 bases and 4 bases, there was a span of 15 bases. The CDR3 has 16 residues. Germline lookup yields CDR1 SGHTA and CDR2 FQGNSA.

The genes are TRBV19 and TRBJ2-2; TRBD1 matches at 7 bases. Germline V CDR1 and CDR2: LNHDA, SQIVND (reference sequence). The CDR3 has 15 amino acids. V lost 4 bases, J lost 2 bases, and 4 bases stayed unmatched. The CDR3 sequence is CASSRGQLNTGELFF. The CDR3 nucleotides read TGTGCCAGTAGTAGGGGACAGTTAAACACCGGGGAGCTGTTTTTT. Based on the CDR3 plus reference TRBV19 and TRBJ2-2, the full variable domain is DGGITQSPKYLFRKEGQNVTLSCEQNLNHDAMYWYRQDPGQGLRLIYYSQIVNDFQKGDIAEGYSVSREKKESFPLTVTSAQKNPTAFYLCASSRGQLNTGELFFGEGSRLTVL.

This clone was recorded at least ten times. The chain employs TRBV10-3 and TRBJ1-3; 7 bases align to TRBD1. This CDR3 is 15 amino acids long. V lost 3 bases, J lost 4 bases, and 6 bases stayed unmatched. Germline V gene data show CDR1 as ENHRY and CDR2 as SYGVKD. CDR3 nucleotide sequence: TGTGCCATCAGTGATGCCAGGGGGTCGGGAAACACCATATATTTT. This translates into CAISDARGSGNTIYF.

The J gene is TRBJ2-1, the V gene TRBV5-1; 10 bases align to TRBD2. Trimming removed 4 bases from V and 6 bases from J; junction bases left unmatched: 7. The germline V gene encodes CDR1 SGHRS and CDR2 YFSETQ. This CDR3 spans 15 amino acids. CDR3 in DNA: TGCGCCAGCAGCCCCTCTAGCGGGAGCGGCAATGAGCAGTTCTTC. It codes for CASSPSSGSGNEQFF.

J is TRBJ2-7 and V is TRBV30; TRBD1 matches 12 bases. There are 15 residues in the CDR3. Looked up from germline, CDR1 is GTSNPN and CDR2 is SVGIG (reference sequence). Trimming removed 2 bases from V and 5 bases from J; junction bases left unmatched: 7. CDR3 sequence (DNA): TGTGCCTGGAGTCGCTCCCGGGACAGGGGGCACGAGCAGTACTTC. It specifies CAWSRSRDRGHEQYF.